The count of the clone carrying this T cell receptor (beta chain) is one. Its antigen is as yet unknown. These data are taken from a study of cytotoxic CD8 clonotypes in ibrutinib-treated CLL. General study findings and limits: Private clonotypes, not public ones, expanded at ibrutinib response.

CDR3 length: 17 residues. V dropped 0 bases and J dropped 3 bases, with 13 bases sitting between them. The V gene's germline CDR1 is SGDLS and CDR2 YYNGEE. Produced via immunoSEQ multiplex PCR; TCRdb's table is partial and in-frame only. The sample has about 40,000 clones, 68% seen once. This receptor was obtained from a human donor with chronic lymphocytic leukemia. This chain links TRBV9 with TRBJ1-6, with D possibly being TRBD1 (6 bases). The specimen comprised PBMCs, sampled at disease progression, from a patient treated with ibrutinib. The CDR3 loop is CASSVGHRGGYNSPLHF. CDR3 bases: TGTGCCAGCAGCGTAGGTCATAGGGGGGGCTATAATTCACCCCTCCACTTT.